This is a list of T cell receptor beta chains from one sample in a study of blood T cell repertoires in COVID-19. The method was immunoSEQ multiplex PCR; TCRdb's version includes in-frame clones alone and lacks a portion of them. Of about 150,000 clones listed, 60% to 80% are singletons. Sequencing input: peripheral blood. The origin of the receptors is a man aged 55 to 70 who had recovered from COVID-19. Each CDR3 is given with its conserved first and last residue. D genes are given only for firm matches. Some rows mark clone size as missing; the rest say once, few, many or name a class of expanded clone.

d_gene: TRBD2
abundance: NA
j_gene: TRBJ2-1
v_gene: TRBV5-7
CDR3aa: CASSWTRKFF
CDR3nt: TGTGCCAGCAGCTGGACTAGAAAGTTCTTC

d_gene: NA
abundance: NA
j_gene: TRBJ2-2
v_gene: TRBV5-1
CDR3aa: CASSLVGANTGELFF
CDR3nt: TGCGCCAGCAGCTTGGTAGGGGCGAACACCGGGGAGCTGTTTTTT

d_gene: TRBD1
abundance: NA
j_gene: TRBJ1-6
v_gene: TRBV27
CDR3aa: CASSLYPRDSSPLHF
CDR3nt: TGTGCCAGCAGTTTATACCCCAGGGACAGCTCACCCCTCCACTTT

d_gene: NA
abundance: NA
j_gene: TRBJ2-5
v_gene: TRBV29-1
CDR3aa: CSVVQGRLEETQYF
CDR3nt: TGCAGCGTTGTACAGGGGAGGTTGGAAGAGACCCAGTACTTC

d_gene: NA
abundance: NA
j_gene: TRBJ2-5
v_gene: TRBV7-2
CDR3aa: CASSLGLGGETQYF
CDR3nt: TGTGCCAGCAGCTTAGGACTTGGTGGAGAGACCCAGTACTTC

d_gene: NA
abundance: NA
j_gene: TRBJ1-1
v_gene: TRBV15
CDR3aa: CATSRGPQAVRGSNTEAFF
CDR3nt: TGTGCCACCAGCAGAGGACCCCAGGCCGTCCGGGGGTCAAACACTGAAGCTTTCTTT

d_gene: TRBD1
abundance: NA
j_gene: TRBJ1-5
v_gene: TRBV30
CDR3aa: CAWSGDRGGQPQHF
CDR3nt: TGTGCCTGGAGTGGAGACAGGGGAGGTCAGCCCCAGCATTTT

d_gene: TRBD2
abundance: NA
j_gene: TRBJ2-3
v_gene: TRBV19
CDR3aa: CAAGVGDTQYF
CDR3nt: TGTGCCGCGGGAGTTGGAGATACGCAGTATTTT

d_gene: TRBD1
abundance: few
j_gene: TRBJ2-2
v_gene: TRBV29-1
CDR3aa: CSVLAGGAGTGELFF
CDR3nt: TGCAGCGTCCTGGCAGGGGGCGCAGGGACCGGGGAGCTGTTTTTT

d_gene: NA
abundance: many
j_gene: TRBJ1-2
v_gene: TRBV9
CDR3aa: CASSTTVNYGYTF
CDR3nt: TGTGCCAGCAGCACAACAGTTAACTATGGCTACACCTTC

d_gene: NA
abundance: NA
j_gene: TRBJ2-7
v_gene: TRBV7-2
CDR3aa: CASSSGLSYEQYF
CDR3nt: TGTGCCAGCAGCTCGGGACTGTCCTACGAGCAGTACTTC

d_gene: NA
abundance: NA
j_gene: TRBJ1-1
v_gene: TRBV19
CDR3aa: CASSIQEPRQRGIQAFF
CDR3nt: TGTGCCAGTAGTATTCAAGAACCCAGACAGAGGGGGATCCAAGCTTTCTTT

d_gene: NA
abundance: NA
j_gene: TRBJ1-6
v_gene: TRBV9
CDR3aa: CASSVASNRGSPLHF
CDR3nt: TGTGCCAGCAGCGTAGCTTCCAACCGGGGTTCACCCCTCCACTTT

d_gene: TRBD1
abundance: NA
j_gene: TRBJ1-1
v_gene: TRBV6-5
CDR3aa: CASQEQGGTEAFF
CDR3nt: TGTGCCAGCCAAGAACAGGGGGGCACTGAAGCTTTCTTT

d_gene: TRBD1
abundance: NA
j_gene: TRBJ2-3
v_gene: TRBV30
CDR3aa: CAWGTGSTDTQYF
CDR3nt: TGTGCCTGGGGGACAGGGAGTACAGATACGCAGTATTTT

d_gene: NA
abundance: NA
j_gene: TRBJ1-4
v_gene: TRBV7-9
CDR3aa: CASSPSGPTNEKLFF
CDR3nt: TGTGCCAGCAGCCCCTCAGGGCCAACTAATGAAAAACTGTTTTTT

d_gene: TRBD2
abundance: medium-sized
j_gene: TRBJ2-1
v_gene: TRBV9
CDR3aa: CASSVQGLAGEYNEQFF
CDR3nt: TGTGCCAGCAGCGTTCAGGGACTAGCGGGGGAGTACAATGAGCAGTTCTTC

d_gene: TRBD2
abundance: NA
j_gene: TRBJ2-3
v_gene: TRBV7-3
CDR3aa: CASSFTGTSGDTQYF
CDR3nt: TGTGCCAGCAGCTTCACCGGGACTAGCGGAGATACGCAGTATTTT

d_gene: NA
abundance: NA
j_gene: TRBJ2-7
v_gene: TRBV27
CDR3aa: CASSFTARGEQYF
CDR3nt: TGTGCCAGCAGTTTCACGGCCCGGGGCGAGCAGTACTTC

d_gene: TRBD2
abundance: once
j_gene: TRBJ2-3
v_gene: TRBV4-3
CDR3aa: CASSPELAVETDTQYF
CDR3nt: TGCGCCAGCAGCCCTGAACTAGCGGTAGAGACAGATACGCAGTATTTT

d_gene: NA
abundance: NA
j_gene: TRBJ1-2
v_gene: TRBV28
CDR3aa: CASGSSYGYTF
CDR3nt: TGTGCCAGCGGGAGTTCGTATGGCTACACCTTC

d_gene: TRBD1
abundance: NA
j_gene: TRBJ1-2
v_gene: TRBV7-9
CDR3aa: CASSLGGTGVGYTF
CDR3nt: TGTGCCAGCAGCTTAGGCGGGACAGGGGTTGGCTACACCTTC

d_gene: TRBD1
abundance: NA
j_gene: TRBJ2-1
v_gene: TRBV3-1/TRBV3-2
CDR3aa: CASSHYGQGIFNEQFF
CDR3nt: TGTGCCAGCAGCCATTATGGACAGGGGATTTTCAATGAGCAGTTCTTC

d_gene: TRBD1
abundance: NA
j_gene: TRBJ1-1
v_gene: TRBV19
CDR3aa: CASSPGQGNTEAFF
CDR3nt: TGTGCCAGTAGTCCGGGACAGGGGAACACTGAAGCTTTCTTT

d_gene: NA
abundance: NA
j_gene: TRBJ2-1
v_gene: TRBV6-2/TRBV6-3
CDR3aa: CASSPTTYNEQFF
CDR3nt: TGTGCCAGCAGCCCCACTACTTACAATGAGCAGTTCTTC

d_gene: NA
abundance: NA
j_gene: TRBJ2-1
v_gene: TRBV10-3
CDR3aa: CAIRPQGISYNEQFF
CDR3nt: TGTGCCATCAGACCCCAGGGGATCTCCTACAATGAGCAGTTCTTC

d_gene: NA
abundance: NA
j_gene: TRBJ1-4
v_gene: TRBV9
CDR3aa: CASSVGEGRGEKLFF
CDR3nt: TGTGCCAGCAGCGTAGGAGAGGGTCGGGGTGAAAAACTGTTTTTT

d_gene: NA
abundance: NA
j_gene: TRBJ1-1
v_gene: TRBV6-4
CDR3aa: CASRTRQVMRTMNTEAFF
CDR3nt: TGTGCCAGCAGGACCCGACAGGTAATGAGGACCATGAACACTGAAGCTTTCTTT

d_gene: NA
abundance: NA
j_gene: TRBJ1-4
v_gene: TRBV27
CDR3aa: CASRAPGSTEKLFF
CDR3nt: TGTGCCAGCAGAGCGCCGGGGTCGACTGAAAAACTGTTTTTT

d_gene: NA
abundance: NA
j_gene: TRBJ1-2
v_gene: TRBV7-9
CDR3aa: CASSLPTNIGGYTF
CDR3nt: TGTGCCAGCAGCTTACCCACTAATATTGGGGGCTACACCTTC

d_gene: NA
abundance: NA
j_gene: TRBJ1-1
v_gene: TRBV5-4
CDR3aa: CASSLKAGLNTEAFF
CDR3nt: TGTGCCAGCAGCTTGAAAGCGGGCCTGAACACTGAAGCTTTCTTT

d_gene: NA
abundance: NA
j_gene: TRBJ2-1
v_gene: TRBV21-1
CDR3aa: CASSKRVRAGGNEQFF
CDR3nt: TGTGCCAGCAGCAAAAGGGTCAGGGCAGGGGGCAATGAGCAGTTCTTC

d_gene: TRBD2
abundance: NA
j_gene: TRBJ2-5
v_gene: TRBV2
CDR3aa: CASRTGTSGGVETQYF
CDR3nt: TGTGCCAGCAGGACCGGGACTAGCGGGGGGGTGGAGACCCAGTACTTC

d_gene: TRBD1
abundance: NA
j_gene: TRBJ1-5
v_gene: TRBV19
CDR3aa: CASKLGQGSQPQHF
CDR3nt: TGTGCCAGTAAGCTTGGACAGGGGAGTCAGCCCCAGCATTTT

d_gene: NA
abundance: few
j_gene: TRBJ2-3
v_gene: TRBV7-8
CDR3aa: CASSLVGGEGGELDTQYF
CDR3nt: TGTGCCAGCAGCTTAGTGGGCGGGGAGGGGGGAGAATTAGATACGCAGTATTTT

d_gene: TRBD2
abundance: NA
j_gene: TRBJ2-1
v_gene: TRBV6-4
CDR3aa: CASSDRAGAYNEQFF
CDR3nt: TGTGCCAGCAGTGACCGGGCGGGAGCCTACAATGAGCAGTTCTTC

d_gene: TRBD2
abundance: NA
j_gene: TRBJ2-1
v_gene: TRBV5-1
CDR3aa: CASSKAAGQSYNEQFF
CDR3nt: TGCGCCAGCAGCAAAGCAGCGGGGCAATCCTACAATGAGCAGTTCTTC

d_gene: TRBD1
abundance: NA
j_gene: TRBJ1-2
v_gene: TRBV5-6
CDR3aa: CASSLVGQGGENYGYTF
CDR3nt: TGTGCCAGCAGCTTGGTGGGACAGGGAGGGGAGAACTATGGCTACACCTTC

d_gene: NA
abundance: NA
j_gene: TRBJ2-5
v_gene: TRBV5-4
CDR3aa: CASSLRTGGQETQYF
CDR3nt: TGTGCCAGCAGCTTGAGGACCGGGGGGCAGGAGACCCAGTACTTC

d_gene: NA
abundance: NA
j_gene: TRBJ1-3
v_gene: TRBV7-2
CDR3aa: CASSLGVVSSGNTIYF
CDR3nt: TGTGCCAGCAGCTTAGGTGTAGTTAGCTCTGGAAACACCATATATTTT

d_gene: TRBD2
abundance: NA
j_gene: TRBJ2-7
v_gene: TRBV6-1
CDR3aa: CASSEGTSLYEQYF
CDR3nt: TGTGCCAGCAGTGAAGGGACTAGTTTGTACGAGCAGTACTTC

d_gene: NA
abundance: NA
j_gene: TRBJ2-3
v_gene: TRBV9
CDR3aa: CASSVRLDGPDTQYF
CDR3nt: TGTGCCAGCAGCGTCAGACTAGATGGTCCAGATACGCAGTATTTT

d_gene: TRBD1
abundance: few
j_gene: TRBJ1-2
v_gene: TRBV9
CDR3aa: CASSVGFTGVYGYTF
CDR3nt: TGTGCCAGCAGCGTCGGGTTCACAGGGGTCTATGGCTACACCTTC

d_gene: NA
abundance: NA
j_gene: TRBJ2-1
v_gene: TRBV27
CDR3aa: CARTKHLRGNRDNEQFF
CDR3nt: TGTGCCAGGACAAAGCATCTGCGGGGAAACCGGGACAATGAGCAGTTCTTC